This T cell receptor beta chain is from a study of blood T cell repertoires in COVID-19 (dated by TCRdb to 2020 to 2022). In the study overall: Samples from collaborators originated in the United States, Italy and Spain and spanned both the acute and convalescent phases of COVID-19. The repertoires were released in a freely available public database meant as a resource for research on the immune response to SARS-CoV-2. The prospective study material was composed of cDNA or gDNA derived from T cells, B-cell-depleted T cells, or PBMCs. The samples were drawn from two sources: the first 160 participants of the ongoing ImmuneRACE study, and 1,000 to 1,500 subjects contributed by 6 global collaborators. A de-identified subject ID, COVID-19 status, age in years and sex were almost always included in the sample metadata. Subjects who had been exposed to COVID-19, were actively infected with it, or had recovered from it provided the deeply sampled blood TCRbeta repertoires that made up the dataset. HLA class I and class II types, where available, came from metadata supplied by the sample provider rather than from assay-based typing. Overall study outcomes, separate from this receptor: The amount of clinical and demographic metadata varied by source and participant and was provided uncurated.

On this clone itself: The antigen it recognizes is unknown. No base-level quality is on record; no much larger clone is a single base apart.

At one collaborating source in Seattle, patients were enrolled during active infection and were followed longitudinally through the course of disease. Collaborating institutions collected whole blood in K2EDTA tubes following their own protocols. Collaborator samples were shipped for TCRbeta analysis as frozen whole blood, isolated PBMCs, or DNA extracted from either sample type. TCRbeta CDR3 regions were amplified from genomic DNA by means of the immunoSEQ Assay, a bias-controlled multiplex PCR. The study's processing was this. Nucleated cell counts per sample were estimated from amplification of reference gene primers within the assay. To quantify the absolute abundance of each unique TCRbeta CDR3 rearrangement, sequence reads were collapsed and filtered. For each sample, productive Simpson clonality was calculated as the square root of Simpson's diversity index over productive rearrangements. Sourced from immuneACCESS, this table was stored by TCRdb with only in-frame sequences that have V and J called. A share of the clones is absent; for the studies checked, an unresolved V gene accounts for under half, and the remainder has no known explanation. The D gene and trimming were derived from the DNA, and the V and J assignments and clone size from that table. This sample gives around 58,000 clones in total; 88% of them show up just once. The ten largest account for 43% of the sample.

The CDR3 starts with the cysteine, ends with the phenylalanine, and has 15 residues. The DNA shown is the 45-base CDR3, in frame from base 1. Relative to germline, V is missing 0 bases and J is missing 0 bases, with 1 base of the junction outside any gene match. The germline V gene encodes CDR1 GTSNPN and CDR2 SVGIG (reference sequence). This TCR came from a woman between 55 and 75 years old with COVID-19, enrolled during active disease. The specimen was peripheral blood. The rearranged segments are TRBV30 and TRBJ2-4, with 8 bases in between that match TRBD2. The encoded CDR3 is CAWSVRGGAKNIQYF. The nucleotide sequence is TGTGCCTGGAGTGTACGGGGGGGAGCCAAAAACATTCAGTACTTC.